These 27 T cell receptor beta chains came from one sample sequenced in a study of CD8 T cells in ankylosing spondylitis. TCRdb reanalysed the 5' RACE reads using MiXCR and keeps one entry per CDR3 protein. The top ten hold around 4.1% of the sample, which has over 150,000 distinct CDR3 sequences, roughly 18% seen once. Sample: blood, either unsorted or a sorted T cell fraction (not recorded which). The receptors stem from a male donor under 30 with ankylosing spondylitis or in good health (not recorded which).

This clonotype was counted at least ten times. The chain employs TRBV12-3 or TRBV12-4 and TRBJ1-5, with TRBD1 as a possible D gene (5 bases). This CDR3 is 12 amino acids long. V dropped 6 bases and J dropped 5 bases, with 8 bases sitting between them. CDR3 DNA sequence: TGTGCCAGCAGACCGGGGGATCAGCCCCAGCATTTT. Protein product: CASRPGDQPQHF.

This clonotype occurred many times. This chain links TRBV27 with TRBJ2-3; possible D gene TRBD2, 6 bases. Germline CDR1 is MNHEY and CDR2 is SMNVEV (reference sequence). The CDR3 sequence is 16 residues long. The V end was cut by 3 bases, the J end by 2 bases, with 15 bases between. The CDR3 DNA follows: TGTGCCAGCAGTTTTACCCCCGGCGGGGCCACAGATACGCAGTATTTT. It encodes CASSFTPGGATDTQYF.

This chain links TRBV27 with TRBJ2-1; 10 nucleotides line up with TRBD2. Per germline, CDR1 MNHEY and CDR2 SMNVEV (reference sequence). J gave up 3 bases and V 3 bases, and 8 bases lay outside the gene matches. The CDR3 length is 17 residues. The CDR3 nucleotides are TGTGCCAGCAGTTTTCTAGGACTAGCGGACGGCTACAATGAGCAGTTCTTC. Amino acid sequence: CASSFLGLADGYNEQFF.

This clonotype was observed at least ten times. The V and J genes are TRBV20-1 and TRBJ2-5; the match to TRBD2 covers 11 bases. The CDR3 consists of 16 residues. V shed 5 bases and J 5 bases; nucleotides not matched to a gene: 13. Looked up from germline, CDR1 is DFQATT and CDR2 is SNEGSKA (reference sequence). The CDR3 DNA reads TGCAGTGCTCTCCCTATAGCGGGAGGGCCTCGGGAGACCCAGTACTTC. It codes for CSALPIAGGPRETQYF.

This clonotype was counted ten times or more. The chain uses TRBV27 and TRBJ2-7, with TRBD2 matching 10 bases. Trimming at V came to 8 bases and at J to 0 bases, leaving 10 bases not matched to a gene. Germline V lookup: CDR1 MNHEY, CDR2 SMNVEV (reference sequence). The CDR3 loop spans 16 amino acids. CDR3 in DNA: TGTGCCAGCCAGGGGACTAGCGCTGGTCTCTCCTACGAGCAGTACTTC. It is translated as CASQGTSAGLSYEQYF.

This clonotype was counted at least ten times. This sequence joins TRBV2 and TRBJ2-7; D unclear. Germline CDR1 reads SNHLY; CDR2 reads FYNNEI. The CDR3 is made up of 11 amino acids. V was cut by 6 bases and J by 5 bases, with 8 bases left in between. The CDR3 nucleotides read TGTGCCAGCAGCCGGTGGAACGAGCAGTACGTC. It yields the protein CASSRWNEQYV.

This clonotype came up many times. V is TRBV10-2 and J is TRBJ2-2; TRBD2 matches 8 bases. There are 16 residues in the CDR3. Germline V gene lookup returns CDR1 WSHSY and CDR2 SAAADI. V was pared by 7 bases and J by 2 bases, with 9 bases of the junction left unmatched. The CDR3 here is CASTMTTSGNTGELFF. The CDR3 nucleotides read TGCGCCAGCACAATGACCACTAGCGGAAACACCGGGGAGCTGTTTTTT.

This clonotype was seen repeatedly, ten times or more. The chain recombines TRBV12-3 or TRBV12-4 with TRBJ2-1; 9 bases map to TRBD2. J lost 6 bases, V lost 5 bases, and 5 bases had no gene match. The length of the CDR3 is 14 residues. CDR3 DNA: TGTGCCAGCAGTCTCTCACTAGCGGGCAATGAGCAGTTCTTC. Protein: CASSLSLAGNEQFF.

This clonotype was counted ten times or more. The V gene is TRBV9, the J gene TRBJ2-1; weak D call: TRBD2 (6 bases). Deletions cut 0 bases from V and 0 bases from J, with 19 bases between. In germline, CDR1 is SGDLS, CDR2 YYNGEE. CDR3 length equals 19 residues. In DNA form, the CDR3 reads TGTGCCAGCAGCGTAGCGGGAGATCCCAGCAGGAGCTCCTACAATGAGCAGTTCTTC. Protein product: CASSVAGDPSRSSYNEQFF.

V usage is TRBV4-1 and J usage is TRBJ2-1, with a tentative D call TRBD1 (6 bases). Germline assignment: CDR1 MGHRA and CDR2 YSYEKL. Trimming removed 1 base at V and 0 bases at J, with 10 bases between. This CDR3 has 16 residues. CDR3 residues: CASSQGRQASYNEQFF. The DNA for the CDR3 is TGCGCCAGCAGCCAAGGTCGACAGGCCTCCTACAATGAGCAGTTCTTC.

This clonotype was observed a single time. V usage is TRBV30 and J usage is TRBJ2-2; D not certain. Germline V lookup: CDR1 GTSNPN, CDR2 SVGIG (reference sequence). The CDR3 extends over 14 amino acids. V lost 1 base to trimming and J lost 4 bases, with 10 bases between them. CDR3 region: CAWSAGLGTGELFF. CDR3 bases: TGTGCCTGGAGTGCCGGGTTGGGCACCGGGGAGCTGTTTTTT.

This clonotype came up many times. The chain employs TRBV11-2 and TRBJ2-7; the D is unclear. Trimming left V 5 bases short and J 3 bases short, with 5 bases between. This CDR3 has 11 amino acids. Germline V gene data show CDR1 as SGHAT and CDR2 as FQNNGV. The CDR3 DNA sequence: TGTGCCAGCAGCCAATTCTACGAGCAGTACGTC. Translating it yields CASSQFYEQYV.

This clonotype was seen at least ten times. This chain joins TRBV27 and TRBJ2-6; D might be TRBD1 (5 bases). The CDR3 runs to 14 residues. Per the germline V gene, CDR1 is MNHEY and CDR2 is SMNVEV (reference sequence). V was clipped by 6 bases and J by 2 bases, with 8 bases between them. Here the CDR3 DNA reads TGTGCCAGCAGCCCAGGGACTGGGGCCAACGTCCTGACTTTC. Its protein is CASSPGTGANVLTF. Complete variable domain (other parts from reference TRBV27 and TRBJ2-6): EAQVTQNPRYLITVTGKKLTVTCSQNMNHEYMSWYRQDPGLGLRQIYYSMNVEVTDKGDVPEGYKVSRKEKRNFPLILESPSPNQTSLYFCASSPGTGANVLTFGAGSRLTVL.

There are many counts of this clonotype. The chain carries TRBV11-2 and TRBJ2-3; tentative D call: TRBD2 (5 bases). The CDR3 is made up of 14 amino acids. The ends were cut back, 2 bases at V and 0 bases at J, with 6 bases in the middle. CDR1 is SGHAT, CDR2 FQNNGV, per germline. CDR3 sequence reads: CASSLRGSTDTQYF. CDR3 in DNA: TGTGCCAGCAGCTTACGGGGAAGCACAGATACGCAGTATTTT.

This clonotype showed up many times. The chain links TRBV29-1 to TRBJ1-2; D is uncertain. Germline CDR1 and CDR2: SQVTM and ANQGSEA. Trimming removed 0 bases at V and 4 bases at J, with 3 bases between. This CDR3 is 11 amino acids long. CDR3 residues: CSVEEGYGYTF. The DNA for the CDR3 is TGCAGCGTTGAAGAAGGCTATGGCTACACCTTC.

This clonotype was observed at least ten times. This sequence joins TRBV6-2 or TRBV6-3 and TRBJ1-5; no reliable D call. The V gene lost 4 bases and the J gene lost 7 bases, with 14 bases spanning the gap. The CDR3 totals 14 residues. In germline, CDR1 is MNHEY, CDR2 SVGEGT. The CDR3 protein is CASSSQYSGQPQHF. The CDR3 DNA is TGTGCCAGCAGTTCCCAATACAGCGGCCAGCCCCAGCATTTT.

The rearrangement links TRBV20-1 to TRBJ2-1, with TRBD2 matching over 8 bases. The CDR3 spans 14 residues. Germline lookup yields CDR1 DFQATT and CDR2 SNEGSKA (reference sequence). V gave up 6 bases and J gave up 4 bases; unmatched junction bases: 8. CDR3 in amino acids: CSASRLATYNEQFF. The CDR3 region has the DNA TGCAGTGCCTCCAGACTAGCGACTTACAATGAGCAGTTCTTC.

This clonotype has a count of ten or more. The gene calls are TRBV11-2 and TRBJ2-2; 7 bases align to TRBD2. Germline V gene data show CDR1 as SGHAT and CDR2 as FQNNGV. V was pared by 7 bases and J by 6 bases, with 14 bases of the junction left unmatched. The CDR3 consists of 16 residues. CDR3 in DNA: TGTGCCAGCACGGGGGGTGCGGGAGTGAAAGCCGGGGAGCTGTTTTTT. As protein: CASTGGAGVKAGELFF.

This clonotype showed up many times. The chain combines TRBV20-1 with TRBJ2-3; D is possibly TRBD1 (6 bases). Germline assignment: CDR1 DFQATT and CDR2 SNEGSKA (reference sequence). The CDR3 length is 14 residues. The V gene lost 5 bases and the J gene lost 5 bases, with 17 bases spanning the gap. The CDR3 loop is CSAPSGETKDTQYF. The CDR3 region has the DNA TGCAGTGCTCCCTCAGGGGAGACCAAAGATACGCAGTATTTT.

The J gene is TRBJ1-1, the V gene TRBV5-1; D is uncertain. In germline, CDR1 is SGHRS, CDR2 YFSETQ. The CDR3 totals 13 residues. The V gene lost 4 bases and the J gene lost 1 base, with 8 bases spanning the gap. CDR3 in DNA: TGCGCCAGCAGCGCTACAGAGAACACTGAAGCTTTCTTT. It encodes CASSATENTEAFF.

This clonotype was counted many times. The gene calls are TRBV7-2 and TRBJ2-7; 7 positions agree with TRBD1. The germline V gene has CDR1 SGHTA and CDR2 FQGNSA. J gave up 1 base and V 3 bases, and 6 bases lay outside the gene matches. The CDR3 sequence is 15 residues long. CDR3 coding DNA: TGTGCCAGCAGCTTGACAGGGTTACCGTCCTACGAGCAGTACTTC. It translates to CASSLTGLPSYEQYF.

This clonotype was detected many times. The chain links TRBV12-3 or TRBV12-4 to TRBJ2-5; 7 bases map to TRBD1. The CDR3 runs 14 residues. With 2 bases clipped from V and 2 bases from J, the junction kept 2 bases outside the gene matches. The CDR3 DNA sequence: TGTGCCAGCAGTTTACCGGGACAGCAAGAGACCCAGTACTTC. Translation: CASSLPGQQETQYF.

The chain has TRBV14 and TRBJ1-1; D call uncertain. V was trimmed by 10 bases and J by 5 bases, leaving 11 bases between them. The CDR3 contains 11 residues. The germline CDR1 and CDR2 sequences are SGHDN and FVKESK. This chain's CDR3 is CANPSLTEAFF. The DNA of the CDR3 is TGTGCCAATCCATCACTAACTGAAGCTTTCTTT.

The chain recombines TRBV7-9 with TRBJ2-2; 7 bases fit TRBD1. V was clipped by 5 bases and J by 6 bases; unmatched bases: 12. This CDR3 is 16 amino acids long. Per germline, CDR1 SEHNR and CDR2 FQNEAQ (reference sequence). The CDR3 reads CASSPRDRRNPGELFF. Here the CDR3 DNA reads TGTGCCAGCAGCCCGAGGGACAGAAGGAATCCCGGGGAGCTGTTTTTT. The full variable domain, in which reference TRBV7-9 and TRBJ2-2 provide the parts outside the CDR3, is DTGVSQNPRHKITKRGQNVTFRCDPISEHNRLYWYRQTLGQGPEFLTYFQNEAQLEKSRLLSDRFSAERPKGSFSTLEIQRTEQGDSAMYLCASSPRDRRNPGELFFGEGSRLTVL.

The V gene is TRBV7-2, the J gene TRBJ2-4; D unclear. CDR3 length equals 16 residues. V was shortened by 5 bases and J by 0 bases, with 14 bases between the two germline ends. CDR1 and CDR2 (germline): SGHTA, FQGNSA. CDR3 sequence reads: CASSQMWSLAKNIQYF. CDR3 DNA: TGTGCCAGCAGCCAAATGTGGAGTCTAGCCAAAAACATTCAGTACTTC.

This clonotype turned up a few times. CDR3 nucleotides: TGCGCCAGCAGCCAAGAAACACGTGGCTACACCTTC. Its translation: CASSQETRGYTF. This sequence joins TRBV4-1 and TRBJ1-2; no reliable D call. Trimming removed 0 bases at V and 7 bases at J, with 6 bases between. The CDR3 has 12 residues. CDR1 is MGHRA, CDR2 YSYEKL, per germline.

This clonotype was counted at least ten times. This chain uses TRBV12-3 or TRBV12-4 with TRBJ1-5; TRBD1 might be the D (5 bases). The CDR3 runs 15 residues. Trimming stripped 6 bases from V and 2 bases from J, with 14 bases between. The CDR3 loop is CASSETGQGNQPQHF. CDR3 DNA: TGTGCCAGCAGCGAAACAGGTCAAGGCAATCAGCCCCAGCATTTT.